This is a list of T cell receptor beta chains from one sample in a study of cytomegalovirus exposure and HLA in healthy donors. Data came from immunoSEQ multiplex PCR; TCRdb stores just in-frame clones and leaves some out. The sample records approximately 81,000 clones, approximately 74% being singletons. Sequenced sample: PBMCs. These receptor sequences come from a man between 35 and 55 years old in good health and CMV-seropositive. The CDR3 runs from the conserved cysteine through the conserved F or W. D genes are given only for firm matches. Size values are once, few and many counts, or a class for expanded clones, and some rows have none.

size: -; J: TRBJ1-3; V: TRBV5-1; D: TRBD1; DNA: TGCGCCAGCAGCTTGGGACAGGGTGGAAACACCATATATTTT; CDR3: CASSLGQGGNTIYF
size: -; J: TRBJ2-5; V: TRBV7-2; D: -; DNA: TGTGCCAGCAGCAAAGGGGGAAGCGAGACCCAGTACTTC; CDR3: CASSKGGSETQYF
size: -; J: TRBJ2-1; V: TRBV6-1; D: -; DNA: TGTGCCAGCACCAAAAGTCTTAGGGGAGAGCAGTTCTTC; CDR3: CASTKSLRGEQFF
size: once; J: TRBJ1-3; V: TRBV18; D: -; DNA: TGTGCCAGCTCACCAAGCACAGACTCTGGAAACACCATATATTTT; CDR3: CASSPSTDSGNTIYF
size: -; J: TRBJ1-1; V: TRBV18; D: TRBD1; DNA: TGTGCCAGCTCAAATAACAGGGGGCGGTTTATCACTGAAGCTTTCTTT; CDR3: CASSNNRGRFITEAFF
size: few; J: TRBJ2-5; V: TRBV19; D: -; DNA: TGTGCCAGTAGCGTCGTGATGACACAAGAGACCCAGTACTTC; CDR3: CASSVVMTQETQYF
size: -; J: TRBJ2-5; V: TRBV28; D: -; DNA: TGTGCCAGCAGCCGTGAAGAGACCCAGTACTTC; CDR3: CASSREETQYF
size: -; J: TRBJ1-2; V: TRBV30; D: -; DNA: TGTGCCTGGAGTCCTGGGCCCTTCCAGGGCTACACCTTC; CDR3: CAWSPGPFQGYTF
size: -; J: TRBJ2-5; V: TRBV4-2; D: -; DNA: TGTGCCAGCAGCCAAGATTTACGGGGAAAACAAGAGACCCAGTACTTC; CDR3: CASSQDLRGKQETQYF
size: -; J: TRBJ2-5; V: TRBV30; D: -; DNA: TGTGCCTGGATGCCAGGGAGGGGGGAGACCCAGTACTTC; CDR3: CAWMPGRGETQYF
size: -; J: TRBJ1-1; V: TRBV19; D: -; DNA: TGTGCCAGTACCATGAAGGCGCAGGGGAACACTGAAGCTTTCTTT; CDR3: CASTMKAQGNTEAFF
size: -; J: TRBJ1-1; V: TRBV5-1; D: -; DNA: TGCGCCAGCAGCTTGGCGGAGGGAGGGACTGAAGCTTTCTTT; CDR3: CASSLAEGGTEAFF
size: once; J: TRBJ2-5; V: TRBV7-2; D: -; DNA: TGTGCCAGCAGCTTAGAGCGACTCGAGGTGACCCAGTACTTC; CDR3: CASSLERLEVTQYF
size: -; J: TRBJ2-6; V: TRBV6-5; D: TRBD1; DNA: TGTGCCAGCAGTTCTACAGGGGGCTCTGGGGCCAACGTCCTGACTTTC; CDR3: CASSSTGGSGANVLTF
size: -; J: TRBJ2-3; V: TRBV19; D: TRBD1; DNA: TGTGCCAGTAATCCCCCGGGACAGCCGCGGGGCACAGATACGCAGTATTTT; CDR3: CASNPPGQPRGTDTQYF
size: -; J: TRBJ2-7; V: TRBV18; D: TRBD1; DNA: TGTGCCAGCTCACCGACCGGGACAGGGGACGAGCAGTACTTC; CDR3: CASSPTGTGDEQYF
size: -; J: TRBJ1-5; V: TRBV7-9; D: -; DNA: TGTGCCAGCAGCTTATCCTACGGGGGCAATCAGCCCCAGCATTTT; CDR3: CASSLSYGGNQPQHF
size: few; J: TRBJ1-3; V: TRBV11-2; D: TRBD1; DNA: TGTGCCAGCAGCTCGCTGACAGGGGTCGGAAACACCATATATTTT; CDR3: CASSSLTGVGNTIYF
size: -; J: TRBJ1-5; V: TRBV28; D: -; DNA: TGTGCCAGCCTTCGACAGTACAATCAGCCCCAGCATTTT; CDR3: CASLRQYNQPQHF
size: -; J: TRBJ1-1; V: TRBV9; D: -; DNA: TGTGCCAGCAGCGAGAGGGGTGGGACATGGCCGACTGAAGCTTTCTTT; CDR3: CASSERGGTWPTEAFF
size: -; J: TRBJ2-1; V: TRBV11-2; D: TRBD2; DNA: TGTGCCAGCAGCTTAGCTAGCGGGAGGTACAATGAGCAGTTCTTC; CDR3: CASSLASGRYNEQFF
size: -; J: TRBJ2-5; V: TRBV2; D: -; DNA: TGTGCCAGCAGTGAAAATAGGGGTCCCCAAGAGACCCAGTACTTC; CDR3: CASSENRGPQETQYF
size: -; J: TRBJ1-4; V: TRBV4-1; D: TRBD1; DNA: TGCGCCAGCAGCCAAGATCAACGTAAGGGGGCGCGACCTAATGAAAAACTGTTTTTT; CDR3: CASSQDQRKGARPNEKLFF
size: -; J: TRBJ2-7; V: TRBV19; D: -; DNA: TGTGCCAGTAGTATTATAGCTGGCAGCTCCTACGAGCAGTACTTC; CDR3: CASSIIAGSSYEQYF
size: once; J: TRBJ1-5; V: TRBV4-3; D: -; DNA: TGCGCCAGCAGCCAGACTACGGGGGAGGGTCAGCCCCAGCATTTT; CDR3: CASSQTTGEGQPQHF
size: -; J: TRBJ1-5; V: TRBV5-1; D: TRBD1; DNA: TGCGCCAGCAGCCGGACAGGGAGAAGCAATCAGCCCCAGCATTTT; CDR3: CASSRTGRSNQPQHF
size: once; J: TRBJ2-1; V: TRBV9; D: TRBD2; DNA: TGTGTCAGCAGCCAACTGGGGACTAGCGGGTACAATGAGCAGTTCTTC; CDR3: CVSSQLGTSGYNEQFF
size: -; J: TRBJ2-3; V: TRBV2; D: TRBD2; DNA: TGTGCCAGCAGGGTGACTAGCGGGACTAGCACAGATACGCAGTATTTT; CDR3: CASRVTSGTSTDTQYF
size: -; J: TRBJ1-2; V: TRBV19; D: TRBD1; DNA: TGTGCCAGTAGTATAGATCTGGGGACAGGGATTGGCTACACCTTC; CDR3: CASSIDLGTGIGYTF
size: many; J: TRBJ1-3; V: TRBV6-1; D: TRBD1; DNA: TGTGCCAGCCAAAAACAGGGGCTGTCTGGAAACACCATATATTTT; CDR3: CASQKQGLSGNTIYF
size: -; J: TRBJ1-5; V: TRBV27; D: TRBD1; DNA: TGTGCCAGCGGACCACAGGGGGTCAATCAGCCCCAGCATTTT; CDR3: CASGPQGVNQPQHF
size: -; J: TRBJ2-1; V: TRBV15; D: TRBD1; DNA: TGTGCCACCAGCAGAGCAGGACAGGGGTTTAACAATGAGCAGTTCTTC; CDR3: CATSRAGQGFNNEQFF
size: few; J: TRBJ2-7; V: TRBV20-1; D: -; DNA: TGCAGTGGTCGCAGCTCCTACGAGCAGTACTTC; CDR3: CSGRSSYEQYF
size: -; J: TRBJ1-5; V: TRBV28; D: TRBD1; DNA: TGTGCCAGCAGACACAAGGGACAGGGGTTAAGGCAGCCCCAGCATTTT; CDR3: CASRHKGQGLRQPQHF
size: -; J: TRBJ2-7; V: TRBV4-1; D: -; DNA: TGCGCCAGCAGCCAAGAGGCGGGGCCCTACGAGCAGTACTTC; CDR3: CASSQEAGPYEQYF
size: -; J: TRBJ2-5; V: TRBV7-8; D: TRBD2; DNA: TGTGCCAGCAGCACCCGTAGCGGGGCGCTCCCGGGAGGAGAGACCCAGTACTTC; CDR3: CASSTRSGALPGGETQYF
size: -; J: TRBJ2-2; V: TRBV2; D: -; DNA: TGTGCCAGCAGTGAAAGAGGGTCCAACACCGGGGAGCTGTTTTTT; CDR3: CASSERGSNTGELFF